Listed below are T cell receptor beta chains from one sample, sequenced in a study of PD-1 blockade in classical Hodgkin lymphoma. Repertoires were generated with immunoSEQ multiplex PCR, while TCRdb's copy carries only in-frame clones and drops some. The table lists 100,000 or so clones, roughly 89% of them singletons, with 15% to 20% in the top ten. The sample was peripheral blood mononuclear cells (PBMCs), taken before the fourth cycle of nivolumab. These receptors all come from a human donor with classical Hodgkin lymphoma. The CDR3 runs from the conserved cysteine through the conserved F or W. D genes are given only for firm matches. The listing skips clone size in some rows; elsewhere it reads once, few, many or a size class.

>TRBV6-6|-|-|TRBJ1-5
CASTGLQGNQPQHF
TGTGCCAGCACAGGACTTCAGGGCAATCAGCCCCAGCATTTT
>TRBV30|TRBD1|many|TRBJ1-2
CAWSQKTGGGYGYTF
TGTGCCTGGAGCCAAAAGACAGGGGGTGGCTATGGCTACACCTTC
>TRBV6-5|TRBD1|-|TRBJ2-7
CASSSDRGWYEQYF
TGTGCCAGCAGTTCCGACAGGGGGTGGTACGAGCAGTACTTC
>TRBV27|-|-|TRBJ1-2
CASSLSGRSFGYTF
TGTGCCAGCAGTTTATCAGGGAGAAGCTTTGGCTACACCTTC
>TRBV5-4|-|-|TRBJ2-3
CASSLDERIPTTDTQYF
TGTGCCAGCAGCTTGGACGAGCGTATTCCTACCACAGATACGCAGTATTTT
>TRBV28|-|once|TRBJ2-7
CASTSREILYEQYF
TGTGCCAGCACTTCCCGGGAAATCCTCTACGAGCAGTACTTC
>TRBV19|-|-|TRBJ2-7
CASSGQSGVGEQYF
TGTGCCAGTAGTGGCCAATCAGGGGTAGGGGAGCAGTACTTC
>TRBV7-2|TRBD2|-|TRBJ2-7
CASSLNPSAGATSYEQYF
TGTGCCAGCAGCTTGAACCCCTCAGCGGGAGCCACCTCCTACGAGCAGTACTTC
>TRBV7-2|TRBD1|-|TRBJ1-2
CASSARTGYGYTF
TGTGCCAGCAGCGCGAGGACAGGCTATGGCTACACCTTC
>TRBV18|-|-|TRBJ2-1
CASSPFETYNEQFF
TGTGCCAGCTCACCTTTTGAAACTTACAATGAGCAGTTCTTC